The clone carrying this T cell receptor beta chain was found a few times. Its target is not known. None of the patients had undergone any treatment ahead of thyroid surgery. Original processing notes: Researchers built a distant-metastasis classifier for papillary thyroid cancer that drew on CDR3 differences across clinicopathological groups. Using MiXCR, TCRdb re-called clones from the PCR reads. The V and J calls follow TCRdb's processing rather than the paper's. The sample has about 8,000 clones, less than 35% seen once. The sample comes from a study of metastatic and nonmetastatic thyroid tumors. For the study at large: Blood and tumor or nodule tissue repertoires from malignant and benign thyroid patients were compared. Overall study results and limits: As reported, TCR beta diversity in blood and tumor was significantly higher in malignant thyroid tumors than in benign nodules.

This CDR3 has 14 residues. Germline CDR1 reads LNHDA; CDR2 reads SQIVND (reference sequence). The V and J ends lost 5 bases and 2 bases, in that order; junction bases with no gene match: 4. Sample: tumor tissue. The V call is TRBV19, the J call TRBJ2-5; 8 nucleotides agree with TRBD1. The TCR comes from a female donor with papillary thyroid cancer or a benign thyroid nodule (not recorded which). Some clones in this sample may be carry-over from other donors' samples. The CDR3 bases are TGTGCCAGTAGTCCCGGACAGGGTCAAGAGACCCAGTACTTC. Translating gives CASSPGQGQETQYF.